A single sample gave rise to the 19 T cell receptor beta chains below, sequenced in a study of OX40 agonist ivuxolimab in advanced cancers. Clones were sequenced by immunoSEQ multiplex PCR, and TCRdb holds only the in-frame ones, with some missing. The sample includes some 40,000 clones, roughly 92% of them seen just once. The sequencing here drew on CD4+ or CD8+ T cells sorted from blood, taken in a trial of the OX40 agonist ivuxolimab. All receptors come from an adult with an advanced solid tumor such as melanoma, head and neck, liver or kidney cancer.

Notes on this clone: Other DNA sequences of this sample code for an identical CDR3. This sequence joins TRBV9 and TRBJ1-4; a weak D match, TRBD1 (6 bases). There are 15 residues in the CDR3. V gave up 3 bases and J gave up 0 bases, with 9 bases separating them. Germline V gene lookup returns CDR1 SGDLS and CDR2 YYNGEE. CDR3 bases: TGTGCCAGCAGCGAGGACAGTGCAACTAATGAAAAACTGTTTTTT. It yields the protein CASSEDSATNEKLFF.

The rearrangement uses TRBV27 and TRBJ1-5; D call uncertain. V lost 2 bases and J lost 7, with 9 bases in between. CDR1 is MNHEY, CDR2 SMNVEV, per germline (reference sequence). The CDR3 runs to 13 residues. Here the CDR3 reads CASSLLRGQPQHF. CDR3 DNA sequence: TGTGCCAGCAGTTTACTCAGAGGACAGCCCCAGCATTTT.

This chain connects TRBV20-1 to TRBJ2-7; D may match TRBD1 or TRBD2 (5 bases each). The germline V gene encodes CDR1 DFQATT and CDR2 SNEGSKA (reference sequence). This CDR3 is built from 11 residues. Trimming took off 6 bases at V and 3 bases at J, with 9 bases between the two ends. CDR3 loop: CSARDGYEQYF. The CDR3, as DNA: TGCAGTGCCCGGGACGGCTACGAGCAGTACTTC.

In this sample, this clone turned up a few times. The chain's CDR3 is CASGTAEAFF. The CDR3 DNA is TGTGCCAGCGGGACAGCTGAAGCTTTCTTT. The chain has TRBV7-9 and TRBJ1-1, with 7 bases fitting TRBD1. CDR1 and CDR2 (germline): SEHNR, FQNEAQ (reference sequence). CDR3 length equals 10 residues. The junction had 0 bases not matched to a gene; V was cut back by 8 bases and J by 6 bases. Variable domain in full (rest from reference TRBV7-9 and TRBJ1-1): DTGVSQNPRHKITKRGQNVTFRCDPISEHNRLYWYRQTLGQGPEFLTYFQNEAQLEKSRLLSDRFSAERPKGSFSTLEIQRTEQGDSAMYLCASGTAEAFFGQGTRLTVV.

This chain connects TRBV6-6 to TRBJ1-5; possibly TRBD1 for D (5 bases). CDR1 is MNHNY, CDR2 SVGAGI, per germline (reference sequence). This CDR3 is 14 amino acids long. The ends were cut back, 8 bases at V and 0 bases at J, with 11 bases in the middle. The chain's CDR3 is CASWDLYSNQPQHF. In nucleotides, the CDR3 is TGTGCCAGCTGGGACCTATATAGCAATCAGCCCCAGCATTTT.

The V gene is TRBV27, the J gene TRBJ2-3, with 13 bases aligning to TRBD2. This CDR3 comprises 17 residues. The J segment lost 6 bases and the V segment lost 4 bases, leaving 10 bases of the junction unmatched. Germline V gene data show CDR1 as MNHEY and CDR2 as SMNVEV (reference sequence). This CDR3 is CASSSKGLAGVSDTQYF. The CDR3 region has the DNA TGTGCCAGCAGTTCAAAAGGACTAGCGGGAGTCTCGGATACGCAGTATTTT.

This clone was seen more than once but under ten times. The chain carries TRBV30 and TRBJ1-1, with D unclear. Germline lookup yields CDR1 GTSNPN and CDR2 SVGIG (reference sequence). The length of the CDR3 is 11 residues. The CDR3 sequence is CASGPGTEAFF. CDR3 DNA sequence: TGTGCTTCGGGCCCGGGGACTGAAGCTTTCTTT.

Here the CDR3 reads CASSLTSGAEVDTQYF. In nucleotides, the CDR3 is TGTGCCAGCAGCCTCACTAGCGGGGCGGAGGTAGATACGCAGTATTTT. This chain joins TRBV27 and TRBJ2-3, with TRBD2 matching 10 bases. The germline V gene encodes CDR1 MNHEY and CDR2 SMNVEV (reference sequence). With V trimmed by 6 bases and J by 5 bases, 11 bases remained unmatched. The length of the CDR3 is 16 residues.

The chain combines TRBV6-1 with TRBJ1-3; perhaps TRBD1 as D (5 bases). The CDR3 runs 16 residues. V shed 1 base and J shed 4 bases, with 14 bases lying between them. Per germline, CDR1 MNHNS and CDR2 SASEGT. The CDR3 DNA reads TGTGCCAGCAGTGAAGAGACAGCTGCAATAGGAAACACCATATATTTT. Protein product: CASSEETAAIGNTIYF.

The chain links TRBV5-4 to TRBJ2-1, with 7 nucleotides matching TRBD2. This CDR3 comprises 14 residues. Per germline, CDR1 SGHNT and CDR2 YYREEE (reference sequence). After removal of 0 bases from V and 6 bases from J, the junction contained 3 bases not matched to a gene. CDR3: CASSLEGGVNEQFF. CDR3 coding DNA: TGTGCCAGCAGCTTGGAGGGAGGGGTCAATGAGCAGTTCTTC.

The gene calls are TRBV13 and TRBJ1-4; TRBD1 is a possible D gene (5 bases). The CDR3 is made up of 14 amino acids. Between the trimmed V and J ends, which lost 5 bases and 8 bases, there was a span of 15 bases. Germline CDR1 and CDR2: PRHDT and FYEKMQ (reference sequence). CDR3 DNA sequence: TGTGCCAGCAGCGAGTGGGGGGTCGAGGAAAAACTGTTTTTT. Its protein product is CASSEWGVEEKLFF. Using reference TRBV13 and TRBJ1-4 for the parts outside the CDR3, the full variable domain is AAGVIQSPRHLIKEKRETATLKCYPIPRHDTVYWYQQGPGQDPQFLISFYEKMQSDKGSIPDRFSAQQFSDYHSELNMSSLELGDSALYFCASSEWGVEEKLFFGSGTQLSVL.

J is TRBJ2-2 and V is TRBV4-3, with TRBD2 matching over 9 bases. The V gene's germline CDR1 is LGHNA and CDR2 YSLEER. The CDR3 length is 17 residues. The V gene end was trimmed by 1 base and the J gene end by 0 bases; junction bases not matched to a gene: 3. This chain's CDR3 is CASSQVPSGTNTGELFF. As DNA, the CDR3 is TGCGCCAGCAGCCAAGTCCCTAGCGGGACGAACACCGGGGAGCTGTTTTTT.

This chain joins TRBV7-9 and TRBJ1-4, with D hard to call. Germline CDR1 and CDR2: SEHNR and FQNEAQ (reference sequence). V lost 6 bases and J lost 8, with 19 bases in between. The CDR3 covers 15 residues. The CDR3 loop reads CASSSGAKPGEKLFF. The CDR3 DNA follows: TGTGCCAGCAGTTCAGGTGCCAAGCCAGGAGAAAAACTGTTTTTT.

This chain joins TRBV5-3 and TRBJ2-5; D may be TRBD1 or TRBD2 (5 bases each). TRBV5-3 is known as an ORF, though its function is uncertain. V was cut by 4 bases and J by 0 bases, with 13 bases left in between. The CDR3 totals 15 residues. The CDR3 DNA follows: TGTGCCAGAAGCGCACGGGACCAAAACCAAGAGACCCAGTACTTC. Translated: CARSARDQNQETQYF.

The genes are TRBV13 and TRBJ2-5; no firm D call. V dropped 5 bases and J dropped 6 bases, with 16 bases sitting between them. Per the germline V gene, CDR1 is PRHDT and CDR2 is FYEKMQ (reference sequence). The CDR3 runs 14 residues. The CDR3 DNA is TGTGCCAGCAGCACACGCCTTGGGAATAAGACCCAGTACTTC. Translated, it gives CASSTRLGNKTQYF.

The chain couples TRBV10-1 to TRBJ2-3; a weak D match, TRBD1 (5 bases). The CDR3 is 16 amino acids. Germline assignment: CDR1 WNHNN and CDR2 SYGVQD (reference sequence). Trimming removed 4 bases at V and 5 bases at J, with 19 bases between. The CDR3 bases are TGCGCCAGCAGTGCCGTCTTAGGGGCCGAGCGAGATACGCAGTATTTT. This gives the protein CASSAVLGAERDTQYF.

The rearrangement uses TRBV7-8 and TRBJ2-1; D possibly corresponds to TRBD2 (6 bases). Germline V gene sequence: CDR1 SGHVS, CDR2 FQNEAQ. V was clipped by 2 bases and J by 3 bases, with 8 bases between them. The CDR3 totals 14 residues. This CDR3 is CASSLTSSYNEQFF. The CDR3 DNA is TGTGCCAGCAGCTTAACTAGCAGCTACAATGAGCAGTTCTTC.

The DNA of the CDR3 is TGTGCCACCAGCAGAGATCTTAGCACAGATACGCAGTATTTT. Translation gives CATSRDLSTDTQYF. The chain has TRBV15 and TRBJ2-3; D is ambiguous. The CDR3 has 14 amino acids. With 0 bases removed from V and 0 bases from J, the gap between germline ends came to 4 bases. CDR1 is LNHNV and CDR2 is YYDKDF in the germline V gene (reference sequence).

The chain couples TRBV6-6 to TRBJ2-7, with D hard to call. There are 13 residues in the CDR3. V lost 2 bases and J 3 bases, leaving 8 bases between the germline ends. Germline V CDR1 and CDR2: MNHNY, SVGAGI (reference sequence). In DNA, the CDR3 is TGTGCCAGCAGTTACGGGGATTTCTACGAGCAGTACTTC. Protein sequence: CASSYGDFYEQYF.